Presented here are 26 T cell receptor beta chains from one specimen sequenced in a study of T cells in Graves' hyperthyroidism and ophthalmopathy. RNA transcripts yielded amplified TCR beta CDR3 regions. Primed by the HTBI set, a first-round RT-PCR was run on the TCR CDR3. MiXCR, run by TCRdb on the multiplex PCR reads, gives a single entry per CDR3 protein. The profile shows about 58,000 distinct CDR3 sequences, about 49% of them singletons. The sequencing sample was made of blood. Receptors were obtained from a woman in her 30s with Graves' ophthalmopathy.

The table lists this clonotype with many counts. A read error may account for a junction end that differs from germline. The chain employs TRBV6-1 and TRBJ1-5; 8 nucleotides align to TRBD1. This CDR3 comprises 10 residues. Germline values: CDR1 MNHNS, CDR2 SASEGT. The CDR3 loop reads CASSERDRNF. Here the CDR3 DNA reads TGTGCCAGCAGTGAAAGGGACAGGAATTTT.

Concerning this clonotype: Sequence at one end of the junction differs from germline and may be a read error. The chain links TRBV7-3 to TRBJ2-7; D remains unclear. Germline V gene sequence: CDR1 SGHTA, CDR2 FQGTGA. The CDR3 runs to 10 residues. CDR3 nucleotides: TGTACCAGCAAGGGTCGCGAGCAGCACTTC. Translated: CTSKGREQHF.

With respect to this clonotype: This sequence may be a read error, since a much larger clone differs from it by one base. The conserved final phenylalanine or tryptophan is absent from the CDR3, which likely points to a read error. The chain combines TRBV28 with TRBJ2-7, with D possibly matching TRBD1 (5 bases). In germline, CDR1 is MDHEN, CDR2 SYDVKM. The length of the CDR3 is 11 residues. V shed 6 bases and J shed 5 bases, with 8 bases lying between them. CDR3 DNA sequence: TGTGCCAGCAGGAAGGGGAACGAGCAGTACTGC. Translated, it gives CASRKGNEQYC.

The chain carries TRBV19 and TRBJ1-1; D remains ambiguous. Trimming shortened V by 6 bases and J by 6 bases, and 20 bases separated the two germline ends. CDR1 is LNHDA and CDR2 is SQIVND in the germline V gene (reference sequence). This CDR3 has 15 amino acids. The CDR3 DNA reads TGTGCCAGTAGAAGACCGGAGACGCTAGGGTCTGAAGCTTTCTTT. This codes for CASRRPETLGSEAFF. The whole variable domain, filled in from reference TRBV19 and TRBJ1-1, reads DGGITQSPKYLFRKEGQNVTLSCEQNLNHDAMYWYRQDPGQGLRLIYYSQIVNDFQKGDIAEGYSVSREKKESFPLTVTSAQKNPTAFYLCASRRPETLGSEAFFGQGTRLTVV.

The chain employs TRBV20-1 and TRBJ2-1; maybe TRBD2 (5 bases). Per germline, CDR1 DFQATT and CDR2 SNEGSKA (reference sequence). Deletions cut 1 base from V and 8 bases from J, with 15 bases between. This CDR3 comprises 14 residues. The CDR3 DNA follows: TGCAGTGCTAGAGGTCCGGGGATGTCTGATGAGCAGTTCTTC. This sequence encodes CSARGPGMSDEQFF.

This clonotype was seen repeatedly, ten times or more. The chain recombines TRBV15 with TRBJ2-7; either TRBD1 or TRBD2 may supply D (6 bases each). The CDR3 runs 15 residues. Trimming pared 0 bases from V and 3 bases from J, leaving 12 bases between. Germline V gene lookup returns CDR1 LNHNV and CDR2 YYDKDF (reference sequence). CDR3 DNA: TGTGCCACCAGCAGAGATCCGGGGGCGGGCTACGAGCAGTACTTC. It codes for CATSRDPGAGYEQYF. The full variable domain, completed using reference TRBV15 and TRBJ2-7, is DAMVIQNPRYQVTQFGKPVTLSCSQTLNHNVMYWYQQKSSQAPKLLFHYYDKDFNNEADTPDNFQSRRPNTSFCFLDIRSPGLGDTAMYLCATSRDPGAGYEQYFGPGTRLTVT.

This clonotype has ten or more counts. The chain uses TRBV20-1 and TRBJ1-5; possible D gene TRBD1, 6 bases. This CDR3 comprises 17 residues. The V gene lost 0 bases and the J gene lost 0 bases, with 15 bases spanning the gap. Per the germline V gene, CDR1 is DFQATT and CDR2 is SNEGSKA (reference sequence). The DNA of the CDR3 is TGCAGTGCTAGAGATAGTCGGACAGCCGATAGCAATCAGCCCCAGCATTTT. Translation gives CSARDSRTADSNQPQHF.

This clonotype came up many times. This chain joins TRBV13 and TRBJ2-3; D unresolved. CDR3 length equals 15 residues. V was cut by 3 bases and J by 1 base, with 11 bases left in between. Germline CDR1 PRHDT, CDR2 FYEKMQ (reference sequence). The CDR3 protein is CASSFTIVRTDTQYF. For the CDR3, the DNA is TGTGCCAGCAGCTTCACAATCGTGCGCACAGATACGCAGTATTTT.

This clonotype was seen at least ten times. CDR3 in amino acids: CASSLGISYEQYF. CDR3 sequence (DNA): TGTGCCAGCAGTCTCGGGATCTCCTACGAGCAGTACTTC. The chain is built from TRBV5-6 and TRBJ2-7, with TRBD2 as a possible D gene (5 bases). The CDR3 runs to 13 residues. V shed 5 bases and J shed 0 bases, with 9 bases lying between them. CDR1 is SGHDT, CDR2 YYEEEE, per germline.

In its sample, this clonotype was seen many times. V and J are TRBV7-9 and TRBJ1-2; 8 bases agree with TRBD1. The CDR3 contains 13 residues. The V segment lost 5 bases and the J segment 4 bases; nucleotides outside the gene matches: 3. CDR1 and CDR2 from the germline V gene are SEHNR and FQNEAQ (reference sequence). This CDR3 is CASSAGTGYGYTF. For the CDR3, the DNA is TGTGCCAGCAGCGCCGGGACAGGCTATGGCTACACCTTC. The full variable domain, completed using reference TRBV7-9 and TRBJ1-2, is DTGVSQNPRHKITKRGQNVTFRCDPISEHNRLYWYRQTLGQGPEFLTYFQNEAQLEKSRLLSDRFSAERPKGSFSTLEIQRTEQGDSAMYLCASSAGTGYGYTFGSGTRLTVV.

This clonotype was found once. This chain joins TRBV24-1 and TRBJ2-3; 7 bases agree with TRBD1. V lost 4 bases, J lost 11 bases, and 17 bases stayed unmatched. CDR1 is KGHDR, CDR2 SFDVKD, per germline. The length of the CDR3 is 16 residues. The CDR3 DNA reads TGTGCCACCAGTGACCCGAGACAGGGACCCCACAATGAGCAGTATTTT. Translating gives CATSDPRQGPHNEQYF.

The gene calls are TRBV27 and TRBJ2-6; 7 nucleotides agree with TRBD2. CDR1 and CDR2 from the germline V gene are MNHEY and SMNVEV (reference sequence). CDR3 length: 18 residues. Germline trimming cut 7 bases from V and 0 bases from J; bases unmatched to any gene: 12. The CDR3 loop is CASTRLGGVSSGANVLTF. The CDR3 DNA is TGTGCCAGCACCAGGTTGGGGGGGGTTTCCTCTGGGGCCAACGTCCTGACTTTC.

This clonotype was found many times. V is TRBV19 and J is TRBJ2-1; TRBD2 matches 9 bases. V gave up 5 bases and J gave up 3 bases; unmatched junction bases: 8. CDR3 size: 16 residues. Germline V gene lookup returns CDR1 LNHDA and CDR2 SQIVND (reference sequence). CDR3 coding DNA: TGTGCCAGTAGTCCCTACTCTAGCGGGATCTACAATGAGCAGTTCTTC. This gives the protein CASSPYSSGIYNEQFF.

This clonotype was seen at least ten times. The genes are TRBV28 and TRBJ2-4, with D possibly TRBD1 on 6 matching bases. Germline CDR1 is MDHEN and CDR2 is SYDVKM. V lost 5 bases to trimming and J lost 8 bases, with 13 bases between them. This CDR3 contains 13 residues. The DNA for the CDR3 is TGTGCCAGCAGTCCTCCGGACAGCCACATTCAGTACTTC. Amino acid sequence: CASSPPDSHIQYF.

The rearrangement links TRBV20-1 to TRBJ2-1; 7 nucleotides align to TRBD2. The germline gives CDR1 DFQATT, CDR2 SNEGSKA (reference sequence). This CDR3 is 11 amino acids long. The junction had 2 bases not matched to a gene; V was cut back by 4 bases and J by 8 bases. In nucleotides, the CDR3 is TGCAGTGCTATAAGCGGGGATGAGCAGTTCTTC. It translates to CSAISGDEQFF.

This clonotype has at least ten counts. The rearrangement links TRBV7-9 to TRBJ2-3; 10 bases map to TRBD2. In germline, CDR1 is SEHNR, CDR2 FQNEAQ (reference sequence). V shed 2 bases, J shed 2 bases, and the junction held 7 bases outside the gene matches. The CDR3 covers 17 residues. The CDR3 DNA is TGTGCCAGCAGCTTAACCACGGGACTAGCGCACACAGATACGCAGTATTTT. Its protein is CASSLTTGLAHTDTQYF.

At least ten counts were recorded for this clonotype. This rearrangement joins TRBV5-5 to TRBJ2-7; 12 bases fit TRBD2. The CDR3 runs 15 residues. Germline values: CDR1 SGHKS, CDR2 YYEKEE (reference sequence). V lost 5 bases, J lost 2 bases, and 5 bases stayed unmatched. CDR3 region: CASRQTSGSAYEQYF. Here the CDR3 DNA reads TGTGCCAGCAGACAGACTAGCGGGAGCGCCTACGAGCAGTACTTC.

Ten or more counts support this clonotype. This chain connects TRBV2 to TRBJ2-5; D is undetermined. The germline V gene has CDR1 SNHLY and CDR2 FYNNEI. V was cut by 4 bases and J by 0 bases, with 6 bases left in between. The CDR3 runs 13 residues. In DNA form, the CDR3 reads TGTGCCAGCAGTGGGACGGACCAAGAGACCCAGTACTTC. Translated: CASSGTDQETQYF.

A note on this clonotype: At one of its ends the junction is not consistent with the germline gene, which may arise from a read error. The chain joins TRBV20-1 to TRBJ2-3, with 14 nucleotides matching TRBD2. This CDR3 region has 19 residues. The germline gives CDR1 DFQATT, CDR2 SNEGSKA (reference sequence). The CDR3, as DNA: TGCAGTGCTAGATCACAATTTGGGACTAGCGGGAGAGGGGCTGATATGCAGTATTTT. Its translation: CSARSQFGTSGRGADMQYF.

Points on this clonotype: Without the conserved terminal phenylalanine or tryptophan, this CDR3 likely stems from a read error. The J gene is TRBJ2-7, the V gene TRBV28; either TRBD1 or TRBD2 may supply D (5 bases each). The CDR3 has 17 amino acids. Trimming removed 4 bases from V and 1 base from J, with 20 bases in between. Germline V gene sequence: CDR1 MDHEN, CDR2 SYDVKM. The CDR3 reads CASSYNRPGRPSYEQYL. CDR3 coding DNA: TGTGCCAGCAGTTATAATCGTCCGGGACGGCCGTCCTACGAGCAGTACCTC.

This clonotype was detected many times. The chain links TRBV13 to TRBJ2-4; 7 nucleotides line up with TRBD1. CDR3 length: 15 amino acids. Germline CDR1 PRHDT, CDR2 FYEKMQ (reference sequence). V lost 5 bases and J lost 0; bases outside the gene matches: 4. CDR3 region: CASSQTGVAKNIQYF. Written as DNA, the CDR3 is TGTGCCAGCAGCCAAACAGGGGTAGCCAAAAACATTCAGTACTTC.

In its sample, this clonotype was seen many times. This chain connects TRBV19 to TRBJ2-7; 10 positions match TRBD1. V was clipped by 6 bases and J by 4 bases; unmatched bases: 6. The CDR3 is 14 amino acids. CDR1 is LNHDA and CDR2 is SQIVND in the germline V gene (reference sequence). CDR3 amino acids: CASSLRQGAYEQYF. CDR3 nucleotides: TGTGCCAGTAGCCTTCGACAGGGGGCTTACGAGCAGTACTTC. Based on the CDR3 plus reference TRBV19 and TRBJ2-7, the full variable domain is DGGITQSPKYLFRKEGQNVTLSCEQNLNHDAMYWYRQDPGQGLRLIYYSQIVNDFQKGDIAEGYSVSREKKESFPLTVTSAQKNPTAFYLCASSLRQGAYEQYFGPGTRLTVT.

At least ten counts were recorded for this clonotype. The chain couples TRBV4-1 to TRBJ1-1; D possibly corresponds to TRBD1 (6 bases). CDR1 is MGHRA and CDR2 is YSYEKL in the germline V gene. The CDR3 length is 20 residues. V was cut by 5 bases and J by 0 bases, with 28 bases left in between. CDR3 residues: CASSFSPGVGQQSMNTEAFF. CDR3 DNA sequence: TGCGCCAGCAGCTTCTCCCCCGGGGTTGGACAGCAAAGCATGAACACTGAAGCTTTCTTT.

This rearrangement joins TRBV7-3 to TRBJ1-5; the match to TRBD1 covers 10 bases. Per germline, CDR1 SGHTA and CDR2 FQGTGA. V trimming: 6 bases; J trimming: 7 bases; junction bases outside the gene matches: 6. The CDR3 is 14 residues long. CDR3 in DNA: TGTGCCAGCAGTCAGACAGGGGGCGAGCAGCCCCAGCATTTT. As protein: CASSQTGGEQPQHF.

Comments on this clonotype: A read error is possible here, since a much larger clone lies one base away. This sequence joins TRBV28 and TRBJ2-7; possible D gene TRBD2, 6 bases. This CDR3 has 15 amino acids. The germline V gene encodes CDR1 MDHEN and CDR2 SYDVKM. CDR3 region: CASSLLGGSSHEQYF. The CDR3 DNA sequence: TGTGCCAGCAGTTTATTGGGGGGAAGCTCCCACGAGCAGTACTTC.

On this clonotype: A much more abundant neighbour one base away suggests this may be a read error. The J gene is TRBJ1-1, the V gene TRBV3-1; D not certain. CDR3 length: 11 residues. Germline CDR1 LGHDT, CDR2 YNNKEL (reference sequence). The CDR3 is CASSTSGEACF. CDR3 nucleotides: TGTGCCAGCAGCACCTCAGGTGAAGCTTGCTTT. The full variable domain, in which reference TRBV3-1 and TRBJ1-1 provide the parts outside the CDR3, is DTAVSQTPKYLVTQMGNDKSIKCEQNLGHDTMYWYKQDSKKFLKIMFSYNNKELIINETVPNRFSPKSPDKAHLNLHINSLELGDSAVYFCASSTSGEACFGQGTRLTVV.